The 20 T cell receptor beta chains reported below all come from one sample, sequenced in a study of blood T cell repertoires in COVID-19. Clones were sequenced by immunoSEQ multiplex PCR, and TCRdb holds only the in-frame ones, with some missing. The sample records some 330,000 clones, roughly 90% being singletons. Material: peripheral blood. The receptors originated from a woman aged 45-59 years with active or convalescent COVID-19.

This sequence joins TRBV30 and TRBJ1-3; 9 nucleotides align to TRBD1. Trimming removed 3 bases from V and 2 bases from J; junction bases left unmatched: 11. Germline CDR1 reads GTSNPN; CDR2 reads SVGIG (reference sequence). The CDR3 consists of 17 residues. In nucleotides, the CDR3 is TGTGCCTGGAGCCTATACCGGGACAGGGATCCTGGAAACACCATATATTTT. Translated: CAWSLYRDRDPGNTIYF.

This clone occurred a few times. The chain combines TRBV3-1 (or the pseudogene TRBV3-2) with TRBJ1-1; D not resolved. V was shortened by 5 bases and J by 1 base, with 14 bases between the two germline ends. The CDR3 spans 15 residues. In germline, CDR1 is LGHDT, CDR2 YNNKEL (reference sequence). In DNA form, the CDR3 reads TGTGCCAGCAGCGCCGGTAGGGCGGGGAACACTGAAGCTTTCTTT. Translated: CASSAGRAGNTEAFF.

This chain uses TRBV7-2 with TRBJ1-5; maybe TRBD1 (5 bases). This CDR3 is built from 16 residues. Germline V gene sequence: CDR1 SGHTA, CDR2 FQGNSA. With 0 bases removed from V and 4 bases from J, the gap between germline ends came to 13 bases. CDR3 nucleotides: TGTGCCAGCAGCTTAGCATGGCAGGGCGCTAATCAGCCCCAGCATTTT. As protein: CASSLAWQGANQPQHF.

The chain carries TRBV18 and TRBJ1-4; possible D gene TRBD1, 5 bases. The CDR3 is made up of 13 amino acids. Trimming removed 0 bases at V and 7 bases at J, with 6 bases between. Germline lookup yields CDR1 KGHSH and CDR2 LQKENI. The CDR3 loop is CASSPPTAEKLFF. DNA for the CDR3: TGTGCCAGCTCACCACCGACAGCTGAAAAACTGTTTTTT. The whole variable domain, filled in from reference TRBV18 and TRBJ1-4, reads NAGVMQNPRHLVRRRGQEARLRCSPMKGHSHVYWYRQLPEEGLKFMVYLQKENIIDESGMPKERFSAEFPKEGPSILRIQQVVRGDSAAYFCASSPPTAEKLFFGSGTQLSVL.

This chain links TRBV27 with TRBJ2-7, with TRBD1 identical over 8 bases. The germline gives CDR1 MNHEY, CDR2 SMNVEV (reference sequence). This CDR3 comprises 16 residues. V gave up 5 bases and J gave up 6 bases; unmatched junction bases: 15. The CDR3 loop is CASSPGQGWFEGEQYF. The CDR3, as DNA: TGTGCCAGCAGTCCAGGACAGGGTTGGTTCGAGGGCGAGCAGTACTTC.

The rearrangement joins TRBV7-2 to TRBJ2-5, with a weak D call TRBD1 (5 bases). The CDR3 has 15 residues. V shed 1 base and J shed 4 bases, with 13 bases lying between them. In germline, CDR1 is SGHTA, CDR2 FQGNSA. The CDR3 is CASSLVQGIRETQYF. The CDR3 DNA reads TGTGCCAGCAGCTTAGTGCAGGGAATACGAGAGACCCAGTACTTC.

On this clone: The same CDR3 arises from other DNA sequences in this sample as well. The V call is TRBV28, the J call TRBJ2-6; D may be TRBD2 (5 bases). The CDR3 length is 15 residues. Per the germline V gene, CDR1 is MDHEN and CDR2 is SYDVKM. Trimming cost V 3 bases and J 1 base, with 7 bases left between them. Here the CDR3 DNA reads TGTGCCAGCAGTTTTCGGGGTTCTGGGGCCAACGTCCTGACTTTC. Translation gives CASSFRGSGANVLTF. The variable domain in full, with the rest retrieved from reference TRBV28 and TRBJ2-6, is DVKVTQSSRYLVKRTGEKVFLECVQDMDHENMFWYRQDPGLGLRLIYFSYDVKMKEKGDIPEGYSVSREKKERFSLILESASTNQTSMYLCASSFRGSGANVLTFGAGSRLTVL.

In nucleotides, the CDR3 is TGTGCCAGCAGCTTTCTGCGACTAGCGGGAGGCAGGGGGGAGACCCAGTACTTC. Its protein product is CASSFLRLAGGRGETQYF. This chain uses TRBV7-2 with TRBJ2-5; TRBD2 matches 13 bases. This CDR3 has 18 residues. The V gene's germline CDR1 is SGHTA and CDR2 FQGNSA. V lost 3 bases to trimming and J lost 5 bases; unmatched junction nucleotides: 12.

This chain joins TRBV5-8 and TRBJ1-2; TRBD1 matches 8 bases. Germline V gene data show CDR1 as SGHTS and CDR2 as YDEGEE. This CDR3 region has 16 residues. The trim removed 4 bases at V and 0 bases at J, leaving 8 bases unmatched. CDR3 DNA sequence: TGTGCCAGCAGCCGAAACGGGACAGGCTCTAACTATGGCTACACCTTC. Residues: CASSRNGTGSNYGYTF.

CDR3 DNA: TGTGCCAGCTATGATCTCAGGGTTTACTATGGCTACACCTTC. It is translated as CASYDLRVYYGYTF. The rearrangement links TRBV2 to TRBJ1-2, with D possibly being TRBD1 (5 bases). The CDR3 covers 14 residues. Germline V gene sequence: CDR1 SNHLY, CDR2 FYNNEI. Trimming took 8 bases from V and 3 from J, leaving 16 bases between them. The full variable domain, its missing parts supplied by reference TRBV2 and TRBJ1-2, is EPEVTQTPSHQVTQMGQEVILRCVPISNHLYFYWYRQILGQKVEFLVSFYNNEISEKSEIFDDQFSVERPDGSNFTLKIRSTKLEDSAMYFCASYDLRVYYGYTFGSGTRLTVV.

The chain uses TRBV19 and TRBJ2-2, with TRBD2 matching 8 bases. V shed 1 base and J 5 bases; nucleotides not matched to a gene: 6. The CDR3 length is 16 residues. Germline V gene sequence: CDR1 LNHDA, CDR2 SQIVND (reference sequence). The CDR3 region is CASSIARGGGTGELFF. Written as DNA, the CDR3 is TGTGCCAGTAGTATAGCCCGTGGCGGGGGGACCGGGGAGCTGTTTTTT.

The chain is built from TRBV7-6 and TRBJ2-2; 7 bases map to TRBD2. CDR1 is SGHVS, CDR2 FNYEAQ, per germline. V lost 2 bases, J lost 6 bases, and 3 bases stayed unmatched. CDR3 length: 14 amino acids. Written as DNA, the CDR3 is TGTGCCAGCAGCTTAAGTCGGGGGGCCGGGGAGCTGTTTTTT. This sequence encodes CASSLSRGAGELFF.

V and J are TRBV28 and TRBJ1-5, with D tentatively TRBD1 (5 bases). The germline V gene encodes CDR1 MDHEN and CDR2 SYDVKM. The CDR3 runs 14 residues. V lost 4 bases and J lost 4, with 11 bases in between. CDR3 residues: CASSSVGANQPQHF. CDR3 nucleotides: TGTGCCAGCAGTTCCGTAGGGGCGAATCAGCCCCAGCATTTT.

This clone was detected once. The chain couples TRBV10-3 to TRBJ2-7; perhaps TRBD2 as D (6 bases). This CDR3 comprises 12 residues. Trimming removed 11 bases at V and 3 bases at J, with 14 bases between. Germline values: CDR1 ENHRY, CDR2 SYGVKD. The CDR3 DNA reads TGTGCCTCCTCTCTCGGGGGCTACGAGCAGTACTTC. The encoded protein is CASSLGGYEQYF.

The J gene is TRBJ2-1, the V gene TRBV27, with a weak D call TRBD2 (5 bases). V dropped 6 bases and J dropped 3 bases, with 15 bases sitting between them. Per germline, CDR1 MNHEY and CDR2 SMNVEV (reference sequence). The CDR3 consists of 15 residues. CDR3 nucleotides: TGTGCCAGCAGCCCGGGGTCCACCCTCTACAATGAGCAGTTCTTC. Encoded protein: CASSPGSTLYNEQFF.

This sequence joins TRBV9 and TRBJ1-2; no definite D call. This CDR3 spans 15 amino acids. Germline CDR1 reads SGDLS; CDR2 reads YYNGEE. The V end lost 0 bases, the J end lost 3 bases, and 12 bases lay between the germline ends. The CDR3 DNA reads TGTGCCAGCAGCGTAGCAGAAGGTGGAGACTATGGCTACACCTTC. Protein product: CASSVAEGGDYGYTF.

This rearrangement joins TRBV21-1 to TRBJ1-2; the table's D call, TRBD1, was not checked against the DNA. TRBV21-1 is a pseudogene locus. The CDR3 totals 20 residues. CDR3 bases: TGTGCCAGCAGCAAAGTTAGAAAGTACAGGGGCGCATGTGGCGAGGTTGGCTACACCTTC. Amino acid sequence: CASSKVRKYRGACGEVGYTF.

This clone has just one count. The DNA of the CDR3 is TGTGCCTGGAGCCAGACGACAGGGGCCCGCGAGCAGTACTTC. It yields the protein CAWSQTTGAREQYF. The chain couples TRBV30 to TRBJ2-7; 8 nucleotides align to TRBD1. This CDR3 is 14 amino acids long. After removal of 3 bases from V and 6 bases from J, the junction contained 10 bases not matched to a gene. The V gene's germline CDR1 is GTSNPN and CDR2 SVGIG (reference sequence).

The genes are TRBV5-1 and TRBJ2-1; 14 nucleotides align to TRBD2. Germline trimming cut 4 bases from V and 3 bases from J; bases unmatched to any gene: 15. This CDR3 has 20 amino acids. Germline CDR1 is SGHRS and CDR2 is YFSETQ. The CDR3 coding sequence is TGCGCCAGCAGCCTCCCGCCGGGACTAGCGGGAGACAGGAGCTACAATGAGCAGTTCTTC. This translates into CASSLPPGLAGDRSYNEQFF.

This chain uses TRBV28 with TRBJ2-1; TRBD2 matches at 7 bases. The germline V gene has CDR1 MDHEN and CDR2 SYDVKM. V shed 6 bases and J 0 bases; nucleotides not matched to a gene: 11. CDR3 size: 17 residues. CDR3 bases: TGTGCCAGCAGACTCGAAAGACTAGCCACCTCCTACAATGAGCAGTTCTTC. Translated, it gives CASRLERLATSYNEQFF.